The sample holds a few counts of the clone carrying this T cell receptor beta chain. Its antigen is as yet unknown. CDR1 is SEHNR, CDR2 FQNEAQ, per germline (reference sequence). The CDR3 is made up of 14 amino acids. The sample originates from a study of blood T cells in healthy people across ages. Roughly 10 milliliters of peripheral blood were drawn from each donor into EDTA-treated tubes. Each sample used at least 7 million PBMCs. Alongside a J-beta primer mix, a sample-barcoded 5' primer served in a second PCR lasting roughly 6 to 11 cycles. Each CDR3 protein is one row after TCRdb ran MiXCR on the 5' RACE reads. The sample holds 1.5 million or so distinct CDR3 sequences, less than 45% seen once. Whole-study findings and limits: Donor CMV status was unknown, possibly confounding expanded clonotype changes. The study found TCR beta diversity correlated strongly with naive T cell percentage.

The clonotype was recovered from a woman aged 18-29 years in good health. Sequenced sample: blood. The V call is TRBV7-9, the J call TRBJ2-4, with no clear D. The end of the DNA fits TRBJ2-7 better, so the J call may be wrong. The CDR3 is CASSLPGNSYEQYF. DNA of the CDR3: TGTGCCAGCAGCTTGCCGGGCAATTCCTACGAGCAGTACTTC.